The next 7 T cell receptor beta chains were all read from a single sample in a study of cytomegalovirus exposure and HLA in healthy donors. PCR employed 60 Vbeta and 13 Jbeta primers. Profiled with immunoSEQ multiplex PCR; TCRdb holds only in-frame clones, not every one. The table lists fewer than 120,000 clones, approximately 80% of them singletons. The source material was PBMCs. The source is a woman in her fifties or sixties in good health and CMV-seropositive.

The chain uses TRBV7-2 and TRBJ2-7, with 8 bases that match TRBD1. Germline V gene sequence: CDR1 SGHTA, CDR2 FQGNSA. With 3 bases clipped from V and 4 bases from J, the junction kept 2 bases outside the gene matches. This CDR3 is built from 13 residues. Written as DNA, the CDR3 is TGTGCCAGCAGCTTCCGACAGGGGTACGAGCAGTACTTC. It is translated as CASSFRQGYEQYF.

The rearrangement links TRBV14 to TRBJ1-2; tentative D call: TRBD1 (5 bases). This CDR3 has 15 residues. CDR1 SGHDN and CDR2 FVKESK come from the germline V gene. Deletions cut 2 bases from V and 4 bases from J, with 14 bases between. The DNA of the CDR3 is TGTGCCAGCAGCCAACACAGCGGGGGTGGCTATGGCTACACCTTC. This codes for CASSQHSGGGYGYTF.

This clone came up once. The rearrangement joins TRBV6-5 to TRBJ1-2, with D possibly matching TRBD1 (5 bases). Germline V gene data show CDR1 as MNHEY and CDR2 as SVGAGI. The V and J ends lost 7 bases and 6 bases respectively, with 15 bases between them. The CDR3 contains 13 residues. CDR3 bases: TGTGCCAGCACCATGGGGGGGGAGGATGGCTACACCTTC. It translates to CASTMGGEDGYTF.

The rearrangement uses TRBV5-1 and TRBJ2-5; 8 bases map to TRBD2. V shed 2 bases, J shed 0 bases, and the junction held 6 bases outside the gene matches. The CDR3 totals 16 residues. Germline V gene data show CDR1 as SGHRS and CDR2 as YFSETQ. In DNA, the CDR3 is TGCGCCAGCAGCTTCTCACTAGCGGCATACCAAGAGACCCAGTACTTC. Translation gives CASSFSLAAYQETQYF.

This chain joins TRBV5-4 and TRBJ2-3; 8 bases align to TRBD2. CDR3 length: 17 amino acids. The J segment lost 5 bases and the V segment lost 3 bases, leaving 14 bases of the junction unmatched. CDR1 SGHNT and CDR2 YYREEE come from the germline V gene (reference sequence). CDR3 coding DNA: TGTGCCAGCAGCTCAAGCGAGCGGGAGCCCATCGTAGATACGCAGTATTTT. Translation: CASSSSEREPIVDTQYF.

A note on this clone: One end of the junction fails to match germline, which may point to a read error. V gene TRBV7-9 combines with J gene TRBJ1-1, with no clear D. Germline V gene sequence: CDR1 SEHNR, CDR2 FQNEAQ (reference sequence). The CDR3 totals 15 residues. CDR3 sequence: CSSSGSPGKNTEAFF. The CDR3 coding sequence is TGTTCCAGCAGCGGTAGTCCGGGGAAAAACACTGAAGCTTTCTTT.

This clone was counted between two and nine times. J is TRBJ1-4 and V is TRBV7-9, with 7 bases aligning to TRBD1. J lost 5 bases, V lost 2 bases, and 5 bases had no gene match. The CDR3 spans 15 residues. Germline CDR1 SEHNR, CDR2 FQNEAQ (reference sequence). The CDR3 sequence is CASSLQQGLNEKLFF. CDR3 coding DNA: TGTGCCAGCAGCTTACAACAGGGGTTAAATGAAAAACTGTTTTTT.